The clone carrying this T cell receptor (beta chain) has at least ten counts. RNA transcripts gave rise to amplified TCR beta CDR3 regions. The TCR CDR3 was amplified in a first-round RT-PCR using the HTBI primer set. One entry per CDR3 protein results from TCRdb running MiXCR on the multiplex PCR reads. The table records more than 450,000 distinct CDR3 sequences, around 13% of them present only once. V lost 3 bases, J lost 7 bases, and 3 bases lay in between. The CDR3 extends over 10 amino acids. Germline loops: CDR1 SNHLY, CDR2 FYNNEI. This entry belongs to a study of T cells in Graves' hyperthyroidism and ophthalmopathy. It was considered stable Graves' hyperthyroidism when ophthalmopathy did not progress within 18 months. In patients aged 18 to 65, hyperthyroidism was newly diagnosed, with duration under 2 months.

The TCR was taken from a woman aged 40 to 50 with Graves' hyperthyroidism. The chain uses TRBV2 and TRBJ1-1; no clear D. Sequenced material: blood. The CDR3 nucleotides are TGTGCCAGCAGTGATTATGAAGCTTTCTTT. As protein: CASSDYEAFF.